The 32 T cell receptor beta chains reported below all come from one sample, sequenced in a study of blood T cell repertoires in COVID-19. The data were produced by immunoSEQ multiplex PCR, yet TCRdb's version contains in-frame clones alone and is incomplete. The repertoire has 250,000 or so clones, more than 70% of them found once; the top ten carry roughly an eighth. The material sequenced was peripheral blood. These receptors all stem from a man older than 75 with acute or convalescent COVID-19.

The genes are TRBV7-2 and TRBJ1-2; D unclear. The ends were cut back, 5 bases at V and 8 bases at J, with 15 bases in the middle. CDR3 length: 13 residues. CDR1 is SGHTA and CDR2 is FQGNSA in the germline V gene. In DNA, the CDR3 is TGTGCCAGCAGCCTTCCCCCGGGGAGAGGCTACACCTTC. It is translated as CASSLPPGRGYTF.

This sequence joins TRBV20-1 and TRBJ1-4; 7 nucleotides match TRBD1. CDR1 and CDR2 from the germline V gene are DFQATT and SNEGSKA (reference sequence). This CDR3 is built from 11 residues. The V segment lost 6 bases and the J segment 11 bases; nucleotides outside the gene matches: 6. This CDR3 is CSAAGTAKLFF. CDR3 nucleotides: TGCAGTGCCGCCGGGACAGCTAAACTGTTTTTT.

The V and J genes are TRBV7-9 and TRBJ2-3, with a tentative D call TRBD2 (5 bases). Deletions cut 6 bases from V and 1 base from J, with 17 bases between. The CDR3 loop spans 16 amino acids. Germline values: CDR1 SEHNR, CDR2 FQNEAQ (reference sequence). The DNA for the CDR3 is TGTGCCAGCAGTCGGGGAGTGGGCGCGGGCACAGATACGCAGTATTTT. Protein sequence: CASSRGVGAGTDTQYF.

This clone appeared a few times. The CDR3 sequence: CATSRDGGQPQHF. The CDR3 DNA reads TGTGCCACCAGCAGAGATGGAGGGCAGCCCCAGCATTTT. The J gene is TRBJ1-5, the V gene TRBV15; D remains ambiguous. Germline CDR1 reads LNHNV; CDR2 reads YYDKDF (reference sequence). V was clipped by 0 bases and J by 7 bases, with 7 bases between them. The CDR3 extends over 13 amino acids.

The genes are TRBV5-5 and TRBJ2-7; D ambiguous. V gave up 2 bases and J gave up 6 bases, with 15 bases separating them. This CDR3 comprises 14 residues. Germline V lookup: CDR1 SGHKS, CDR2 YYEKEE (reference sequence). CDR3 loop: CASSFWVEAGEQYF. CDR3 DNA sequence: TGTGCCAGCAGCTTTTGGGTAGAGGCCGGCGAGCAGTACTTC.

This clone appeared once. The chain couples TRBV18 to TRBJ1-3; no firm D call. Germline assignment: CDR1 KGHSH and CDR2 LQKENI. The CDR3 is made up of 13 amino acids. Trimming shortened V by 3 bases and J by 3 bases, and 6 bases separated the two germline ends. The CDR3 DNA follows: TGTGCCAGCTCACCGGAGGTTGGAAACACCATATATTTT. Protein: CASSPEVGNTIYF.

The J gene is TRBJ2-5, the V gene TRBV6-5; weak D call: TRBD1 (7 bases). Germline loops: CDR1 MNHEY, CDR2 SVGAGI. CDR3 size: 12 residues. The chain's CDR3 is CATRGDRETQYF. CDR3 sequence (DNA): TGTGCTACCAGGGGGGACAGAGAGACCCAGTACTTC.

The chain combines TRBV7-2 with TRBJ1-1; 7 nucleotides align to TRBD1. This CDR3 is 13 amino acids long. J gave up 4 bases and V 3 bases, and 2 bases lay outside the gene matches. Germline values: CDR1 SGHTA, CDR2 FQGNSA. The CDR3 DNA sequence: TGTGCCAGCAGCTTGGGACAGATCACTGAAGCTTTCTTT. Translation: CASSLGQITEAFF.

This clone was observed a single time. V gene TRBV6-5 combines with J gene TRBJ1-5, with 7 bases lining up with TRBD1. The CDR3 totals 15 residues. Germline CDR1 is MNHEY and CDR2 is SVGAGI. Trimming removed 6 bases from V and 4 bases from J; junction bases left unmatched: 9. CDR3 sequence reads: CASRALGQMNQPQHF. The CDR3, as DNA: TGTGCCAGCAGGGCCCTGGGACAGATGAATCAGCCCCAGCATTTT.

This clone has just one count. Here the CDR3 DNA reads TGCAGCGTTGAGGGGCGGACAGGAGCTTTCTTT. It codes for CSVEGRTGAFF. This sequence joins TRBV29-1 and TRBJ1-1; 7 nucleotides line up with TRBD1. The V gene's germline CDR1 is SQVTM and CDR2 ANQGSEA. V lost 3 bases, J lost 10 bases, and 5 bases stayed unmatched. This CDR3 is built from 11 residues.

The chain carries TRBV12-3 or TRBV12-4 and TRBJ1-5; D not resolved. V shed 3 bases and J shed 7 bases, with 7 bases lying between them. The CDR3 extends over 12 amino acids. CDR3 in amino acids: CASSFSMQPQHF. DNA for the CDR3: TGTGCCAGCAGTTTTTCTATGCAGCCCCAGCATTTT.

This chain links TRBV5-1 with TRBJ1-1, with 9 bases fitting TRBD1. Unmatched junction bases numbered 3, after V lost 5 bases and J lost 4 bases. CDR1 and CDR2 (germline): SGHRS, YFSETQ. This CDR3 region has 13 residues. The DNA of the CDR3 is TGCGCCAGCAGTGGACAGGGGAGCACTGAAGCTTTCTTT. Its translation is CASSGQGSTEAFF.

The chain employs TRBV18 and TRBJ1-5, with 9 bases identical to TRBD1. The germline V gene has CDR1 KGHSH and CDR2 LQKENI. The CDR3 covers 16 residues. V shed 3 bases and J 4 bases; nucleotides not matched to a gene: 7. DNA of the CDR3: TGTGCCAGCTCACCTTTGGACAGGGGTGGTAATCAGCCCCAGCATTTT. Translated: CASSPLDRGGNQPQHF.

The chain couples TRBV20-1 to TRBJ1-1; D gene ambiguous. There are 11 residues in the CDR3. Germline values: CDR1 DFQATT, CDR2 SNEGSKA (reference sequence). V shed 6 bases and J shed 3 bases, with 8 bases lying between them. The CDR3 loop reads CSAQRDTEAFF. The CDR3 DNA follows: TGCAGTGCCCAACGGGACACTGAAGCTTTCTTT.

The chain uses TRBV5-1 and TRBJ2-7; 8 bases map to TRBD2. There are 13 residues in the CDR3. Germline V gene data show CDR1 as SGHRS and CDR2 as YFSETQ. V was pared by 5 bases and J by 3 bases, with 4 bases of the junction left unmatched. CDR3 loop: CASSTSGNYEQYF. CDR3 bases: TGCGCCAGCAGTACTAGCGGCAACTACGAGCAGTACTTC.

This sequence joins TRBV4-2 and TRBJ1-2; possibly TRBD1 for D (5 bases). Trimming shortened V by 0 bases and J by 3 bases, and 11 bases separated the two germline ends. The CDR3 totals 15 residues. Looked up from germline, CDR1 is LGHNA and CDR2 is YNFKEQ. The CDR3 DNA sequence: TGTGCCAGCAGCCAAGATCAGGGAGGCGACTATGGCTACACCTTC. It is translated as CASSQDQGGDYGYTF.

This chain links TRBV19 with TRBJ2-7, with a weak D call TRBD1 (6 bases). The germline gives CDR1 LNHDA, CDR2 SQIVND (reference sequence). The CDR3 loop spans 13 amino acids. V dropped 6 bases and J dropped 9 bases, with 18 bases sitting between them. In nucleotides, the CDR3 is TGTGCCAGTAGCTCCGACAGGTCCTCGGGGCAGTACTTC. Protein: CASSSDRSSGQYF.

The chain recombines TRBV4-3 with TRBJ2-1; 9 nucleotides match TRBD2. The ends lost 1 base at V and 0 bases at J; junction bases unmatched: 7. CDR3 length: 18 residues. CDR1 is LGHNA, CDR2 YSLEER, per germline. In DNA, the CDR3 is TGCGCCAGCAGCCAAGGGGGGGCTAGCGGGGTCTCCTACAATGAGCAGTTCTTC. As protein: CASSQGGASGVSYNEQFF.

The chain has TRBV7-3 and TRBJ2-1; 7 bases align to TRBD1. Unmatched junction bases numbered 7, after V lost 5 bases and J lost 9 bases. The CDR3 length is 13 residues. Germline-derived CDR1 and CDR2 are SGHTA and FQGTGA. CDR3 amino acids: CASSTDREGEQFF. The CDR3 region has the DNA TGTGCCAGCAGCACCGACAGGGAAGGTGAGCAGTTCTTC.

This chain joins TRBV6-1 and TRBJ1-5; D uncertain. Per the germline V gene, CDR1 is MNHNS and CDR2 is SASEGT. The V gene lost 8 bases and the J gene lost 5 bases, with 10 bases spanning the gap. The CDR3 length is 12 residues. CDR3 bases: TGTGCCAGCCTAGGTTCTTATCAGCCCCAGCATTTT. Translated, it gives CASLGSYQPQHF.

This chain joins TRBV7-2 and TRBJ2-7; no clear D. Deletions cut 3 bases from V and 7 bases from J, with 7 bases between. The germline V gene has CDR1 SGHTA and CDR2 FQGNSA. This CDR3 is built from 11 residues. DNA for the CDR3: TGTGCCAGCAGCTTCATGAGGGAGCAGTACTTC. It encodes CASSFMREQYF. Full variable domain (remainder filled in from reference TRBV7-2 and TRBJ2-7): GAGVSQSPSNKVTEKGKDVELRCDPISGHTALYWYRQSLGQGLEFLIYFQGNSAPDKSGLPSDRFSAERTGGSVSTLTIQRTQQEDSAVYLCASSFMREQYFGPGTRLTVT.

The V and J genes are TRBV7-9 and TRBJ2-7; a weak D match, TRBD1 (5 bases). Trimming shortened V by 5 bases and J by 5 bases, and 13 bases separated the two germline ends. The CDR3 loop spans 13 amino acids. Germline values: CDR1 SEHNR, CDR2 FQNEAQ (reference sequence). CDR3 nucleotides: TGTGCCAGCAGCGGCAGGGTCCTCGACGAGCAGTACTTC. This gives the protein CASSGRVLDEQYF. The full variable domain, its missing parts supplied by reference TRBV7-9 and TRBJ2-7, is DTGVSQNPRHKITKRGQNVTFRCDPISEHNRLYWYRQTLGQGPEFLTYFQNEAQLEKSRLLSDRFSAERPKGSFSTLEIQRTEQGDSAMYLCASSGRVLDEQYFGPGTRLTVT.

The V and J genes are TRBV7-9 and TRBJ2-2; TRBD2 is a possible D gene (6 bases). Germline lookup yields CDR1 SEHNR and CDR2 FQNEAQ (reference sequence). The CDR3 consists of 17 residues. V lost 3 bases and J lost 2, with 16 bases in between. CDR3 in DNA: TGTGCCAGCAGCTTCTCGCCTATGGGGGGAAACACCGGGGAGCTGTTTTTT. As protein: CASSFSPMGGNTGELFF.

This chain's CDR3 is CASSRGQEDQPQHF. Here the CDR3 DNA reads TGTGCCAGCTCACGGGGACAGGAGGATCAGCCCCAGCATTTT. J is TRBJ1-5 and V is TRBV18; TRBD1 matches 8 bases. CDR1 KGHSH and CDR2 LQKENI come from the germline V gene. The CDR3 is made up of 14 amino acids. Trimming took 4 bases from V and 5 from J; bases not matched to a gene: 4.

The V call is TRBV27, the J call TRBJ1-6, with 9 bases that match TRBD1. The V segment lost 3 bases and the J segment 1 base; nucleotides outside the gene matches: 13. Germline CDR1 reads MNHEY; CDR2 reads SMNVEV (reference sequence). The CDR3 consists of 20 residues. CDR3 DNA: TGTGCCAGCAGTTTGAGGGGACAGGGAAGGGGATATTCCTATAATTCACCCCTCCACTTT. Protein product: CASSLRGQGRGYSYNSPLHF.

This chain uses TRBV5-4 with TRBJ1-1; the D gene is possibly TRBD1 (5 bases). Deletions cut 0 bases from V and 1 base from J, with 16 bases between. The CDR3 length is 17 residues. Per the germline V gene, CDR1 is SGHNT and CDR2 is YYREEE (reference sequence). The CDR3 reads CASSLDGRDKRNTEAFF. DNA for the CDR3: TGTGCCAGCAGCTTGGATGGCAGGGATAAGAGGAACACTGAAGCTTTCTTT.

This chain links TRBV13 with TRBJ1-4; 9 positions match TRBD1. The CDR3 contains 15 residues. Germline V lookup: CDR1 PRHDT, CDR2 FYEKMQ (reference sequence). Trimming took 5 bases from V and 6 from J; bases not matched to a gene: 7. The CDR3 spells CASSLDRGKDEKLFF. The CDR3, as DNA: TGTGCCAGCAGCCTGGACAGGGGCAAGGATGAAAAACTGTTTTTT.

The chain links TRBV14 to TRBJ2-7, with D hard to call. This CDR3 is 13 amino acids long. Germline V lookup: CDR1 SGHDN, CDR2 FVKESK. The V and J ends lost 1 base and 5 bases respectively, with 9 bases between them. The CDR3 spells CASSQVPLNEQYF. The DNA for the CDR3 is TGTGCCAGCAGCCAAGTCCCACTGAACGAGCAGTACTTC. The entire variable domain, with the rest obtained from reference TRBV14 and TRBJ2-7, is as follows: EAGVTQFPSHSVIEKGQTVTLRCDPISGHDNLYWYRRVMGKEIKFLLHFVKESKQDESGMPNNRFLAERTGGTYSTLKVQPAELEDSGVYFCASSQVPLNEQYFGPGTRLTVT.

This chain connects TRBV28 to TRBJ1-6, with unresolved D. The CDR3 length is 15 residues. The V end was cut by 3 bases, the J end by 0 bases, with 6 bases between. CDR1 and CDR2 (germline): MDHEN, SYDVKM. Here the CDR3 reads CASSFFSSYNSPLHF. The DNA for the CDR3 is TGTGCCAGCAGTTTTTTCAGCTCCTATAATTCACCCCTCCACTTT.

The rearrangement joins TRBV15 to TRBJ1-5; D may be TRBD1 (5 bases). Trimming stripped 11 bases from V and 7 bases from J, with 21 bases between. The CDR3 totals 14 residues. The V gene's germline CDR1 is LNHNV and CDR2 YYDKDF (reference sequence). The CDR3 region is CASSRGGTGQPQHF. CDR3 nucleotides: TGTGCCTCCTCTCGGGGGGGGACCGGGCAGCCCCAGCATTTT.

V is TRBV27 and J is TRBJ1-5; tentatively, D is TRBD1 (6 bases). V lost 1 base and J 9 bases, leaving 16 bases between the germline ends. This CDR3 has 15 residues. Germline V gene lookup returns CDR1 MNHEY and CDR2 SMNVEV (reference sequence). CDR3 in amino acids: CASSLLGGDNGPQHF. In DNA, the CDR3 is TGTGCCAGCAGTTTATTAGGGGGGGATAATGGGCCCCAGCATTTT.

This clone appeared once. This sequence joins TRBV3-1 (or the pseudogene TRBV3-2) and TRBJ2-7; TRBD1 is a possible D gene (5 bases). The CDR3 is made up of 15 amino acids. The V end was cut by 1 base, the J end by 3 bases, with 13 bases between. Germline V gene sequence: CDR1 LGHDT, CDR2 YNNKEL (reference sequence). The CDR3 sequence is CASSQAPREDYEQYF. CDR3 DNA sequence: TGTGCCAGCAGCCAAGCCCCCAGGGAAGACTACGAGCAGTACTTC.